Shown below are 31 T cell receptor beta chains from a single sample sequenced in a study of blood T cells in healthy people across ages. A second PCR of roughly 6 to 12 cycles used a sample-barcoded 5' primer and a J-beta primer mix. TCRdb re-derived calls from the 5' RACE reads in MiXCR, one entry per CDR3 protein. The sample contains around 1,600,000 distinct CDR3 sequences, less than 45% of which appear only once. Sequences were obtained from blood. These receptors were obtained from a young woman in good health.

This clonotype was counted a single time. The J gene is TRBJ2-3, the V gene TRBV20-1; 8 positions agree with TRBD2. Unmatched junction bases numbered 7, after V lost 4 bases and J lost 7 bases. Per the germline V gene, CDR1 is DFQATT and CDR2 is SNEGSKA (reference sequence). This CDR3 contains 13 residues. The CDR3 nucleotides read TGCAGTGCTATTGCCGGGGGGGCGAATACGCAGTATTTT. Translating gives CSAIAGGANTQYF.

The V call is TRBV29-1, the J call TRBJ2-5; weak D call: TRBD2 (5 bases). Germline V gene lookup returns CDR1 SQVTM and CDR2 ANQGSEA. V was trimmed by 8 bases and J by 11 bases, leaving 24 bases between them. The CDR3 spans 13 residues. Here the CDR3 DNA reads TGCAGCATCTCCGGCCGCGGGTTATCTGAGCAGTACTTC. It specifies CSISGRGLSEQYF.

The rearrangement links TRBV7-9 to TRBJ2-1, with D perhaps TRBD2 (6 bases). The CDR3 length is 16 residues. The V end lost 4 bases, the J end lost 4 bases, and 17 bases lay between the germline ends. The germline gives CDR1 SEHNR, CDR2 FQNEAQ (reference sequence). CDR3 amino acids: CASSSYERVIYNEQFF. The CDR3 bases are TGTGCCAGCAGCTCGTATGAGCGGGTAATATACAATGAGCAGTTCTTC.

The chain recombines TRBV9 with TRBJ1-1; D uncertain. This CDR3 is 15 amino acids long. Trimming left V 3 bases short and J 1 base short, with 13 bases between. Germline CDR1 is SGDLS and CDR2 is YYNGEE. The CDR3 DNA reads TGTGCCAGCAGCGCCGGTTTGGGCCCGAACACTGAAGCTTTCTTT. Encoded protein: CASSAGLGPNTEAFF. The whole variable domain, filled in from reference TRBV9 and TRBJ1-1, reads DSGVTQTPKHLITATGQRVTLRCSPRSGDLSVYWYQQSLDQGLQFLIQYYNGEERAKGNILERFSAQQFPDLHSELNLSSLELGDSALYFCASSAGLGPNTEAFFGQGTRLTVV.

This clonotype occurred a few times. The chain links TRBV2 to TRBJ1-2; D may be TRBD1 (6 bases). Trimming pared 4 bases from V and 4 bases from J, leaving 16 bases between. The CDR3 has 15 amino acids. Germline-derived CDR1 and CDR2 are SNHLY and FYNNEI. The CDR3 region is CASSATGGRIYGYTF. In DNA, the CDR3 is TGTGCCAGCAGTGCAACGGGGGGGCGAATCTATGGCTACACCTTC.

This clonotype was seen a single time. A much larger clonotype is one base distant, so this may be a read error. The chain combines TRBV12-3 or TRBV12-4 with TRBJ2-3; unclear D gene. This CDR3 is built from 11 residues. Here the CDR3 reads CTSQFSDTQYF. The CDR3 nucleotides read TGTACCAGCCAATTTTCCGATACGCAGTATTTT.

This clonotype has just one count. CDR3 in amino acids: CSGDAQYF. The CDR3 DNA is TGCAGTGGAGACGCCCAGTACTTC. The chain links TRBV20-1 to TRBJ2-5; D is unclear. CDR1 and CDR2 from the germline V gene are DFQATT and SNEGSKA (reference sequence). Trimming took off 7 bases at V and 9 bases at J, with 6 bases between the two ends. This CDR3 has 8 residues.

This clonotype has only a few counts. The chain joins TRBV20-1 to TRBJ2-3; 10 nucleotides align to TRBD2. This CDR3 region has 13 residues. V trimming: 5 bases; J trimming: 6 bases; junction bases outside the gene matches: 5. The V gene's germline CDR1 is DFQATT and CDR2 SNEGSKA (reference sequence). CDR3 sequence (DNA): TGCAGTGCTCGGACTAGCGGTGGGGATACGCAGTATTTT. It codes for CSARTSGGDTQYF.

This rearrangement joins TRBV4-3 to TRBJ1-1; tentative D call: TRBD1 (6 bases). V dropped 5 bases and J dropped 2 bases, with 18 bases sitting between them. The CDR3 covers 16 residues. The V gene's germline CDR1 is LGHNA and CDR2 YSLEER. The CDR3 DNA reads as TGCGCCAGCAGCGGTGCCCTGACAGGCGTTAACACTGAAGCTTTCTTT. Amino acid sequence: CASSGALTGVNTEAFF.

The rearrangement uses TRBV28 and TRBJ1-2; TRBD1 matches at 7 bases. CDR3 length: 18 residues. Germline V gene sequence: CDR1 MDHEN, CDR2 SYDVKM. With V trimmed by 4 bases and J by 4 bases, 18 bases remained unmatched. The CDR3 is CASSYQNPTGRLGYGYTF. CDR3 bases: TGTGCCAGCAGTTACCAAAACCCGACAGGGAGGCTTGGCTATGGCTACACCTTC.

This chain uses TRBV12-3 or TRBV12-4 with TRBJ1-1, with D unclear. The CDR3 contains 14 residues. Trimming left V 5 bases short and J 1 base short, with 11 bases between. The CDR3 is CASSPGIKNTEAFF. For the CDR3, the DNA is TGTGCCAGCAGTCCCGGGATCAAGAACACTGAAGCTTTCTTT.

The gene calls are TRBV29-1 and TRBJ1-6, with D possibly TRBD1 on 6 matching bases. The CDR3 consists of 13 residues. Germline-derived CDR1 and CDR2 are SQVTM and ANQGSEA. V was shortened by 7 bases and J by 7 bases, with 14 bases between the two germline ends. The CDR3 here is CSDEVQGNSPLHF. The DNA of the CDR3 is TGCAGCGACGAGGTCCAGGGGAATTCACCCCTCCACTTT. The complete variable domain, with remaining parts taken from reference TRBV29-1 and TRBJ1-6, reads SAVISQKPSRDICQRGTSLTIQCQVDSQVTMMFWYRQQPGQSLTLIATANQGSEATYESGFVIDKFPISRPNLTFSTLTVSNMSPEDSSIYLCSDEVQGNSPLHFGNGTRLTVT.

The rearrangement links TRBV11-2 to TRBJ2-1; 9 nucleotides agree with TRBD2. Trimming at V came to 1 base and at J to 8 bases, leaving 12 bases not matched to a gene. Germline values: CDR1 SGHAT, CDR2 FQNNGV. This CDR3 has 17 residues. CDR3 coding DNA: TGTGCCAGCAGCTTAGGCGTGGGACTAGCAGCGGTAGATGAGCAGTTCTTC. Translation gives CASSLGVGLAAVDEQFF. Drawing the rest from reference TRBV11-2 and TRBJ2-1, the complete variable domain is EAGVAQSPRYKIIEKRQSVAFWCNPISGHATLYWYQQILGQGPKLLIQFQNNGVVDDSQLPKDRFSAERLKGVDSTLKIQPAKLEDSAVYLCASSLGVGLAAVDEQFFGPGTRLTVL.

The sample holds a few counts of this clonotype. V is TRBV27 and J is TRBJ2-7; 8 positions agree with TRBD1. The CDR3 spans 15 residues. Germline CDR1 is MNHEY and CDR2 is SMNVEV (reference sequence). The ends lost 4 bases at V and 1 base at J; junction bases unmatched: 6. The DNA of the CDR3 is TGTGCCAGCAGTTGGGCAGGGGGCCCGTCCTACGAGCAGTACTTC. Residues: CASSWAGGPSYEQYF.

This rearrangement joins TRBV4-2 to TRBJ1-1, with 7 bases identical to TRBD1. With V trimmed by 0 bases and J by 3 bases, 4 bases remained unmatched. CDR1 and CDR2 (germline): LGHNA, YNFKEQ. This CDR3 spans 15 amino acids. The CDR3, as DNA: TGTGCCAGCAGCCAAGAAGGAGGGGGCGACACTGAAGCTTTCTTT. Translation gives CASSQEGGGDTEAFF.

The chain employs TRBV5-1 and TRBJ1-1; 9 bases align to TRBD1. The CDR3 sequence is 16 residues long. V trimming: 4 bases; J trimming: 0 bases; junction bases outside the gene matches: 7. Germline V gives CDR1 SGHRS, CDR2 YFSETQ. The CDR3 DNA reads TGCGCCAGCAGCCGACGGGACAGGGACATGAACACTGAAGCTTTCTTT. Encoded protein: CASSRRDRDMNTEAFF.

The V and J genes are TRBV12-5 and TRBJ2-5; the D is unclear. Deletions cut 5 bases from V and 11 bases from J, with 21 bases between. The CDR3 has 14 residues. Germline-derived CDR1 and CDR2 are LGHNT and FRNRAP. Written as DNA, the CDR3 is TGTGCTAGTGGTAACCCTACAAAGTTCAATGAGCAGTACTTC. Translation: CASGNPTKFNEQYF.

The chain has TRBV20-1 and TRBJ2-1, with D tentatively TRBD1 (5 bases). Per germline, CDR1 DFQATT and CDR2 SNEGSKA (reference sequence). The CDR3 totals 15 residues. The V end was cut by 2 bases, the J end by 4 bases, with 15 bases between. The CDR3 is CSARRGQGLYNEQFF. The CDR3 bases are TGCAGTGCTAGAAGAGGTCAGGGATTATACAATGAGCAGTTCTTC.

As to this clonotype: The germline gene is not matched at one end of the junction; a read error may be the cause. The chain is built from TRBV20-1 and TRBJ2-3; tentatively, D is TRBD2 (6 bases). CDR1 is DFQATT, CDR2 SNEGSKA, per germline (reference sequence). This CDR3 has 14 residues. The CDR3: CGARDGGITDTQYF. Written as DNA, the CDR3 is TGCGGTGCTAGAGATGGCGGGATTACAGATACGCAGTATTTT.

Worth noting for this clonotype: This could be a read error, since a much larger clone is one nucleotide away. The chain couples TRBV20-1 to TRBJ2-1, with 9 bases that match TRBD1. CDR1 is DFQATT and CDR2 is SNEGSKA in the germline V gene (reference sequence). V shed 0 bases, J shed 10 bases, and the junction held 10 bases outside the gene matches. The CDR3 consists of 15 residues. CDR3 region: CSAREGTGRSYEQFF. The CDR3 DNA follows: TGCAGTGCTAGAGAAGGGACAGGGAGGTCCTACGAGCAGTTCTTC.

The rearrangement links TRBV20-1 to TRBJ2-1; the match to TRBD2 covers 10 bases. After removal of 3 bases from V and 0 bases from J, the junction contained 8 bases not matched to a gene. CDR3 size: 17 residues. CDR1 is DFQATT, CDR2 SNEGSKA, per germline (reference sequence). CDR3 protein: CSASAGLAVSSYNEQFF. The CDR3 nucleotides are TGCAGTGCTAGTGCTGGACTAGCGGTTAGCTCCTACAATGAGCAGTTCTTC.

V is TRBV4-2 and J is TRBJ1-2; D unresolved. The V and J ends lost 4 bases and 3 bases respectively, with 12 bases between them. Germline V gives CDR1 LGHNA, CDR2 YNFKEQ. The CDR3 runs to 14 residues. The CDR3 loop is CASSPGSRDYGYTF. The DNA of the CDR3 is TGTGCCAGCAGCCCCGGGTCTAGAGACTATGGCTACACCTTC.

The V gene is TRBV3-1, the J gene TRBJ2-1; perhaps TRBD2 as D (5 bases). The CDR3 is 14 amino acids. CDR1 and CDR2 (germline): LGHDT, YNNKEL (reference sequence). The V end lost 0 bases, the J end lost 6 bases, and 9 bases lay between the germline ends. CDR3 coding DNA: TGTGCCAGCAGCCAAGATACAGCGGCCAATGAGCAGTTCTTC. Amino acids: CASSQDTAANEQFF.

The chain combines TRBV12-3 or TRBV12-4 with TRBJ2-5; 7 nucleotides line up with TRBD1. The CDR3 length is 16 residues. Losses at the gene ends were 3 bases for V and 1 base for J; bases not matched to a gene: 8. CDR3 nucleotides: TGTGCCAGCAGTTTCCAGTCACAGGGGACCCAAGAGACCCAGTACTTC. It specifies CASSFQSQGTQETQYF.

The chain employs TRBV5-1 and TRBJ2-1; the D gene is possibly TRBD1 (6 bases). The CDR3 covers 15 residues. CDR1 is SGHRS, CDR2 YFSETQ, per germline. Deletions cut 0 bases from V and 15 bases from J, with 22 bases between. In DNA, the CDR3 is TGCGCCAGCAGCTTGGGAACGGACAGTGGGGGTGTAGCGTTCTTC. Translating it yields CASSLGTDSGGVAFF.

The gene calls are TRBV12-3 or TRBV12-4 and TRBJ2-1; D call uncertain. This CDR3 is 12 amino acids long. V was clipped by 7 bases and J by 6 bases, with 10 bases between them. The CDR3 reads CASIFGGNEQFF. DNA of the CDR3: TGTGCCAGCATTTTTGGTGGCAATGAGCAGTTCTTC.

J is TRBJ2-5 and V is TRBV13, with TRBD2 identical over 8 bases. The CDR3 is made up of 16 amino acids. Losses at the gene ends were 1 base for V and 0 bases for J; bases not matched to a gene: 4. CDR1 is PRHDT and CDR2 is FYEKMQ in the germline V gene (reference sequence). CDR3 nucleotides: TGTGCCAGCAGCTTAGACGGGGGGGCCCACCAAGAGACCCAGTACTTC. Amino acid sequence: CASSLDGGAHQETQYF.

The chain employs TRBV6-5 and TRBJ1-1; D may be TRBD1 (6 bases). Trimming pared 6 bases from V and 7 bases from J, leaving 12 bases between. The CDR3 length is 12 residues. CDR1 and CDR2 from the germline V gene are MNHEY and SVGAGI. This CDR3 is CASRPGAGEAFF. In DNA, the CDR3 is TGTGCCAGCAGACCGGGGGCCGGTGAAGCTTTCTTT.

The chain carries TRBV7-6 and TRBJ2-7; 10 nucleotides line up with TRBD2. This CDR3 has 14 amino acids. Losses at the gene ends were 4 bases for V and 7 bases for J; bases not matched to a gene: 7. The germline gives CDR1 SGHVS, CDR2 FNYEAQ. CDR3 nucleotides: TGTGCCAGCAGCTATCGGACTAGCGGCGATGAGCAGTACTTC. As protein: CASSYRTSGDEQYF.

This clonotype was observed many times. The genes are TRBV10-3 and TRBJ2-7; D gene ambiguous. Between the trimmed V and J ends, which lost 0 bases and 3 bases, there was a span of 15 bases. This CDR3 comprises 16 residues. CDR1 and CDR2 from the germline V gene are ENHRY and SYGVKD. The CDR3, as DNA: TGTGCCATCAGTGAGTCATCCAGACCCGCGTTCTACGAGCAGTACTTC. It is translated as CAISESSRPAFYEQYF.

This CDR3 reads CASSLSLFNYGYTF. Written as DNA, the CDR3 is TGTGCCAGCAGCTTATCCTTATTTAACTATGGCTACACCTTC. The chain joins TRBV7-9 to TRBJ1-2; D unclear. Germline V gives CDR1 SEHNR, CDR2 FQNEAQ (reference sequence). Between the trimmed V and J ends, which lost 2 bases and 1 base, there was a span of 8 bases. The CDR3 is made up of 14 amino acids.